This passage covers 13 T cell receptor beta chains from one sample sequenced in a study of blood T cells in healthy people across ages. It was with a sample-barcoded 5' primer and a J-beta primer mix that a second PCR of roughly 7 to 12 cycles was run. Using its own MiXCR run on the 5' RACE reads, TCRdb lists one record per CDR3 protein. The profile shows approximately 790,000 distinct CDR3 sequences, less than 80% of them singletons. Sequences were obtained from blood. All receptors derive from a man aged 25-45 years in good health.

The CDR3 bases are TGTGCCAGCACCCAGCGGGGACTGACTCTCTATGGCTACACCTTC. Translated: CASTQRGLTLYGYTF. This chain joins TRBV7-9 and TRBJ1-2, with a weak D call TRBD1 (5 bases). Germline-derived CDR1 and CDR2 are SEHNR and FQNEAQ (reference sequence). Trimming left V 7 bases short and J 4 bases short, with 19 bases between. This CDR3 is built from 15 residues.

This clonotype was counted only a few times. J is TRBJ1-2 and V is TRBV7-2; D possibly corresponds to TRBD1 (6 bases). V was trimmed by 8 bases and J by 8 bases, leaving 18 bases between them. CDR1 SGHTA and CDR2 FQGNSA come from the germline V gene. The CDR3 runs to 13 residues. Here the CDR3 reads CASRPAGVEGYTF. CDR3 DNA sequence: TGTGCCAGCCGGCCGGCAGGGGTGGAAGGCTACACCTTC.

The rearrangement joins TRBV12-3 or TRBV12-4 to TRBJ2-5; D remains unclear. The CDR3 has 12 residues. Trimming took off 5 bases at V and 5 bases at J, with 9 bases between the two ends. The chain's CDR3 is CASSHGRETQYF. The CDR3 nucleotides are TGTGCCAGCAGTCACGGACGGGAGACCCAGTACTTC.

This clonotype was counted between two and nine times. V gene TRBV7-2 combines with J gene TRBJ2-7; 7 nucleotides line up with TRBD1. The CDR3 covers 16 residues. The germline V gene encodes CDR1 SGHTA and CDR2 FQGNSA. The junction had 13 bases not matched to a gene; V was cut back by 5 bases and J by 3 bases. The CDR3 is CASSPGTAPPLYEQYF. For the CDR3, the DNA is TGTGCCAGCAGCCCAGGGACAGCCCCCCCCCTCTACGAGCAGTACTTC.

This chain joins TRBV20-1 and TRBJ1-6; D possibly corresponds to TRBD1 (5 bases). The CDR3 length is 15 residues. Germline V gene sequence: CDR1 DFQATT, CDR2 SNEGSKA (reference sequence). The V end lost 6 bases, the J end lost 0 bases, and 12 bases lay between the germline ends. The CDR3 spells CSAQGDRSYNSPLHF. CDR3 DNA sequence: TGCAGTGCCCAAGGGGACCGCTCCTATAATTCACCCCTCCACTTT.

The sample holds a few counts of this clonotype. V usage is TRBV20-1 and J usage is TRBJ2-5; maybe TRBD2 (6 bases). V lost 4 bases and J 1 base, leaving 13 bases between the germline ends. Germline CDR1 reads DFQATT; CDR2 reads SNEGSKA (reference sequence). There are 14 residues in the CDR3. The CDR3 reads CSAMVGGVQETQYF. As DNA, the CDR3 is TGCAGTGCTATGGTTGGAGGGGTCCAAGAGACCCAGTACTTC.

This chain connects TRBV29-1 to TRBJ2-1, with D perhaps TRBD1 or TRBD2 (5 bases each). Trimming removed 7 bases from V and 12 bases from J, with 22 bases in between. The CDR3 has 13 amino acids. Germline CDR1 reads SQVTM; CDR2 reads ANQGSEA. For the CDR3, the DNA is TGCAGCGCCGAACGGGGCCTAGGGAGTGGGCAGTTCTTC. Amino acids: CSAERGLGSGQFF.

This clonotype appeared once. This chain links TRBV2 with TRBJ1-6; a possible D gene is TRBD1 (6 bases). The CDR3 covers 14 residues. The germline gives CDR1 SNHLY, CDR2 FYNNEI. Trimming cost V 4 bases and J 7 bases, with 11 bases left between them. Here the CDR3 reads CASSADSQNSPLHF. The CDR3 nucleotides are TGTGCCAGCAGTGCGGACAGCCAAAATTCACCCCTCCACTTT.

This clonotype has only a few counts. As DNA, the CDR3 is TGCAGTGCTAGGAGCGGGGGGCCTAAAGATACGCAGTATTTT. Its translation is CSARSGGPKDTQYF. The rearrangement joins TRBV20-1 to TRBJ2-3, with 9 bases lining up with TRBD2. J was trimmed by 5 bases and V by 3 bases; bases with no gene match: 6. The CDR3 is made up of 14 amino acids. From germline, CDR1 is DFQATT and CDR2 SNEGSKA (reference sequence).

The V call is TRBV5-6, the J call TRBJ1-2, with D perhaps matching TRBD1 (6 bases). In germline, CDR1 is SGHDT, CDR2 YYEEEE. The CDR3 is 14 residues long. Trimming took off 4 bases at V and 3 bases at J, with 13 bases between the two ends. The CDR3 loop is CASSERGAYYGYTF. The CDR3 DNA sequence: TGTGCCAGCAGCGAGAGGGGGGCCTACTATGGCTACACCTTC.

This clonotype has a single count. This sequence joins TRBV10-3 and TRBJ2-5; D not certain. Germline V gene sequence: CDR1 ENHRY, CDR2 SYGVKD. Deletions cut 3 bases from V and 0 bases from J, with 2 bases between. This CDR3 is built from 12 residues. CDR3 in DNA: TGTGCCATCAGTGACCACCAAGAGACCCAGTACTTC. Translation gives CAISDHQETQYF.

The chain employs TRBV3-1 and TRBJ2-5; 8 bases agree with TRBD1. The DNA end lines up better with TRBJ2-7; the J call may be wrong. Germline values: CDR1 LGHDT, CDR2 YNNKEL (reference sequence). The CDR3 is 13 residues long. In DNA form, the CDR3 reads TGTGCCAGCAGCCATCTCGACAGGGGCGAGCAGTACTTC. Residues: CASSHLDRGEQYF.

This chain joins TRBV5-1 and TRBJ2-3; TRBD2 matches 9 bases. Germline CDR1 SGHRS, CDR2 YFSETQ. This CDR3 comprises 18 residues. Trimming cost V 2 bases and J 0 bases; bases outside gene matches: 10. The CDR3 DNA follows: TGCGCCAGCAGCTTATTCGGCGGGGGGGCGGGAAGCACAGATACGCAGTATTTT. Translation gives CASSLFGGGAGSTDTQYF.